The 10 T cell receptor beta chains below all came from one sample that was sequenced in a study of CD4 T cells in relation to SARS-CoV-2 and coronaviruses (dated by TCRdb to the early 2020s). CD4+ T cells from unexposed donors were collected before the COVID-19 pandemic (2011-2018). Library creation used the immunoSEQ multiplex PCR assay. TCRdb's version of the immuneACCESS table is confined to in-frame rearrangements and falls short of the full clone set. An unresolved V gene accounts for under half of the shortfall where checked; the remainder is of unknown origin. This sample is represented by around 69,000 clones; approximately 94% of them were singletons. Approximately 0.15% of the sample goes to the ten largest clones. The sequencing input was naive CD4+ T cells from PBMCs. The cell subset or site label, read with the paper, signifies: naive CD4+ T cells isolated by negative enrichment. All receptors derive from a human donor in good health.

The chain is built from TRBV5-1 and TRBJ2-2; D is possibly TRBD1 or TRBD2 (5 bases each). In germline, CDR1 is SGHRS, CDR2 YFSETQ. The germline V and J ends were trimmed by 4 bases and 1 base, with 17 bases remaining between them. The CDR3 is made up of 17 amino acids. CDR3 protein: CASSPNLLGVNTGELFF. CDR3 sequence (DNA): TGCGCCAGCAGCCCCAATTTACTAGGGGTGAACACCGGGGAGCTGTTTTTT.

This sequence joins TRBV5-7 and TRBJ1-1; D is perhaps TRBD1 (5 bases). TRBV5-7 is designated an ORF whose function remains uncertain. V lost 4 bases and J lost 2, with 9 bases in between. CDR3 length: 13 amino acids. In nucleotides, the CDR3 is TGTGCCAGCAGCCTACGGGACAACACTGAAGCTTTCTTT. Translated: CASSLRDNTEAFF.

The V and J genes are TRBV9 and TRBJ2-2; the D is unclear. Germline V gene sequence: CDR1 SGDLS, CDR2 YYNGEE. V was shortened by 0 bases and J by 6 bases, with 6 bases between the two germline ends. This CDR3 comprises 13 residues. CDR3 sequence (DNA): TGTGCCAGCAGCGTAGTGGAATCCGGGGAGCTGTTTTTT. Its translation: CASSVVESGELFF.

The CDR3 loop reads CASSGERGRQNNEQFF. In nucleotides, the CDR3 is TGTGCCAGTAGTGGGGAAAGGGGCCGTCAAAACAATGAGCAGTTCTTC. This chain links TRBV19 with TRBJ2-1; TRBD1 might be the D (5 bases). In germline, CDR1 is LNHDA, CDR2 SQIVND (reference sequence). V lost 5 bases, J lost 5 bases, and 19 bases lay in between. This CDR3 region has 16 residues.

The gene calls are TRBV6-6 and TRBJ1-5; 7 nucleotides agree with TRBD1. The CDR3 has 12 amino acids. Germline assignment: CDR1 MNHNY and CDR2 SVGAGI (reference sequence). Trimming took 6 bases from V and 7 from J; bases not matched to a gene: 3. DNA of the CDR3: TGTGCCAGCAGAACAGGGGACCAGCCCCAGCATTTT. This codes for CASRTGDQPQHF.

The V call is TRBV5-1, the J call TRBJ2-7; a weak D match, TRBD2 (7 bases). The V gene lost 4 bases and the J gene lost 9 bases, with 23 bases spanning the gap. The CDR3 runs to 15 residues. The germline V gene encodes CDR1 SGHRS and CDR2 YFSETQ. CDR3 in DNA: TGCGCCAGCAGCCCGGGCCGGGGGGCCTCCTTTAGGCAGTACTTC. Translated, it gives CASSPGRGASFRQYF.

This chain joins TRBV3-1 (or the pseudogene TRBV3-2) and TRBJ2-4; no definite D call. V dropped 0 bases and J dropped 2 bases, with 11 bases sitting between them. The CDR3 sequence is 16 residues long. Germline V gene data show CDR1 as LGHDT and CDR2 as YNNKEL (reference sequence). The CDR3 sequence is CASSQDVRGSKNIQYF. CDR3 nucleotide sequence: TGTGCCAGCAGCCAAGATGTAAGAGGTTCCAAAAACATTCAGTACTTC.

V and J are TRBV18 and TRBJ2-5, with TRBD2 matching 13 bases. The germline V gene has CDR1 KGHSH and CDR2 LQKENI. The CDR3 is made up of 15 amino acids. J gave up 5 bases and V 6 bases, and 6 bases lay outside the gene matches. The CDR3 loop is CASSRTSGSQETQYF. CDR3 DNA: TGTGCCAGCTCCCGGACTAGCGGGAGTCAGGAGACCCAGTACTTC.

CDR3 DNA sequence: TGTGCCAGCAGTGTCGTGGGGGTCAGGAACACTGAAGCTTTCTTT. Its translation: CASSVVGVRNTEAFF. This chain links TRBV2 with TRBJ1-1; D might be TRBD1 (5 bases). The V gene's germline CDR1 is SNHLY and CDR2 FYNNEI. Between the trimmed V and J ends, which lost 4 bases and 1 base, there was a span of 13 bases. The length of the CDR3 is 15 residues.

This chain links TRBV30 with TRBJ2-7, with D possibly being TRBD1 (5 bases). V shed 1 base and J shed 4 bases, with 11 bases lying between them. CDR1 is GTSNPN and CDR2 is SVGIG in the germline V gene (reference sequence). The CDR3 spans 13 residues. CDR3 DNA sequence: TGTGCCTGGAGTGCACAGGCACGTTACGAGCAGTACTTC. As protein: CAWSAQARYEQYF.